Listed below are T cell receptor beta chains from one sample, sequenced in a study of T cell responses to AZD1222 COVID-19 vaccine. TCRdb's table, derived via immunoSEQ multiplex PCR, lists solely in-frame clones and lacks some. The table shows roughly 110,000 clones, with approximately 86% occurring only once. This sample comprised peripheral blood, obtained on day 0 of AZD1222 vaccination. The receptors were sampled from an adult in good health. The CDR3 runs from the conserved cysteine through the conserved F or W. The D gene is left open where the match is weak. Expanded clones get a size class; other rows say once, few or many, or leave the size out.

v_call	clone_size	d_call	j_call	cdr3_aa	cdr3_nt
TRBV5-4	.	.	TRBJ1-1	CASSFRAGETEAFF	TGTGCCAGCAGCTTTAGGGCAGGGGAAACTGAAGCTTTCTTT
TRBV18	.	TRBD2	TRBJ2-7	CASSRGTNGWRGSYEQYF	TGTGCCAGCTCACGAGGGACTAATGGTTGGCGAGGCTCCTACGAGCAGTACTTC
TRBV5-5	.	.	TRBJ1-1	CASSLEVGSNTEAFF	TGTGCCAGCAGCTTGGAGGTTGGGTCGAACACTGAAGCTTTCTTT
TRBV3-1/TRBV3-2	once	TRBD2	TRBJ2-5	CASSQGLAGGRETQYF	TGTGCCAGCAGCCAAGGACTAGCGGGGGGACGTGAGACCCAGTACTTC
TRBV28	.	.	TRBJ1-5	CASSFRTFENQPQHF	TGTGCCAGCAGTTTCCGGACCTTCGAAAACCAGCCCCAGCATTTT
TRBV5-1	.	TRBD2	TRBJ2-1	CASTPSLAGYHNEQFF	TGCGCCAGCACCCCGTCGCTAGCGGGGTACCACAATGAGCAGTTCTTC
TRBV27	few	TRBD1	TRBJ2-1	CASGTGNEQFF	TGTGCCAGCGGGACAGGGAATGAGCAGTTCTTC
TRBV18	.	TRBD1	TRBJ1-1	CASSPDRGTEAFF	TGTGCCAGCTCACCCGACAGGGGTACTGAAGCTTTCTTT
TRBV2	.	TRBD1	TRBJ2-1	CASRTGTGLHEQFF	TGTGCCAGCAGAACCGGGACAGGGTTGCATGAGCAGTTCTTC
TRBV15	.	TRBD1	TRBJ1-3	CATSSRLLRQGSSGNTIYF	TGTGCCACCAGCAGTCGCCTTCTGAGACAGGGAAGCTCTGGAAACACCATATATTTT
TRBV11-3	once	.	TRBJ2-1	CASSKGTNEQFF	TGTGCCAGCAGTAAGGGGACCAATGAGCAGTTCTTC
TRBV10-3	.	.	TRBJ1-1	CAISGRWDTEAFF	TGTGCCATCAGCGGACGGTGGGACACTGAAGCTTTCTTT
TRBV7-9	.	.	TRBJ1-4	CASSLRGAWEEKLFF	TGTGCCAGCAGCTTACGCGGGGCCTGGGAGGAAAAACTGTTTTTT
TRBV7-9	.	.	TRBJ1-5	CASSLGWGIQHF	TGTGCCAGCAGCTTAGGTTGGGGGATCCAGCATTTT
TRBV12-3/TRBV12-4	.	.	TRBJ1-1	CASSPDRSTEAFF	TGTGCCAGCAGCCCAGACAGATCCACTGAAGCTTTCTTT
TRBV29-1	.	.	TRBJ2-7	CSVEDQGSEVYEQYF	TGCAGCGTTGAAGATCAGGGTTCTGAAGTTTACGAGCAGTACTTC
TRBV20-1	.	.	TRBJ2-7	CSASFGREGEQYF	TGCAGTGCTAGTTTTGGCAGGGAAGGGGAGCAGTACTTC
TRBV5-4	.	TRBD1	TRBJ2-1	CASSPGTGGDYNEQFF	TGTGCCAGCAGCCCCGGGACAGGGGGGGACTACAATGAGCAGTTCTTC
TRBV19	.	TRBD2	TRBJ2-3	CASSLGLAGGTNTQYF	TGTGCCAGTAGTTTAGGACTAGCGGGAGGTACAAATACGCAGTATTTT
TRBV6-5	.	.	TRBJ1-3	CASSYSKGPGNTIYF	TGTGCCAGCAGTTACTCGAAAGGCCCTGGAAACACCATATATTTT
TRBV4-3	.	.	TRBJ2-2	CASSQGRPNTGELFF	TGCGCCAGCAGCCAAGGGCGACCGAACACCGGGGAGCTGTTTTTT
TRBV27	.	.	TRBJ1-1	CASSFGGRMNTEAFF	TGTGCCAGCAGTTTTGGGGGACGGATGAACACTGAAGCTTTCTTT
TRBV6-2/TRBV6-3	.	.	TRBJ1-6	CASSPRLISTDSPLHF	TGTGCCAGCAGTCCCCGTCTGATCTCTACGGATTCACCCCTCCACTTT
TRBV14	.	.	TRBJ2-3	CASSHYVGDGRLTQYF	TGTGCCAGCAGCCATTATGTAGGGGACGGGAGATTAACGCAGTATTTT
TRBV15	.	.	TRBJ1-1	CATSRDLMNTEAFF	TGTGCCACCAGCAGAGACTTGATGAACACTGAAGCTTTCTTT
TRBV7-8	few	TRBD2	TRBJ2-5	CASSSPSGGKTQYF	TGTGCCAGCAGCTCCCCTAGCGGCGGAAAGACCCAGTACTTC
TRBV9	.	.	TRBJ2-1	CASSGGGIRHNEQFF	TGTGCCAGCAGCGGAGGGGGAATCAGACACAATGAGCAGTTCTTC
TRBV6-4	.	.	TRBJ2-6	CASSDAGARAGANVLTF	TGTGCCAGCAGTGATGCCGGGGCCAGGGCTGGGGCCAACGTCCTGACTTTC
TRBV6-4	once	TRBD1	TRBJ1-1	CASSDSSQGVTEAFF	TGTGCCAGCAGTGACTCGAGTCAGGGGGTAACTGAAGCTTTCTTT
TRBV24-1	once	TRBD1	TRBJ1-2	CATSSNTGGNYGYTF	TGTGCCACCAGTAGTAATACAGGGGGCAACTATGGCTACACCTTC
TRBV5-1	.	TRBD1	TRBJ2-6	CASRRETGGGLGANVLTF	TGCGCCAGCAGACGTGAAACAGGGGGAGGTCTCGGGGCCAACGTCCTGACTTTC
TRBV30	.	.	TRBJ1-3	CAWSLGTGAGNTIYF	TGTGCCTGGAGTTTAGGGACGGGAGCTGGAAACACCATATATTTT
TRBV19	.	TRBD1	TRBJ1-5	CASSIAGGGQPQHF	TGTGCCAGTAGTATAGCAGGGGGGGGACAGCCCCAGCATTTT
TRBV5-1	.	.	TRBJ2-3	CASSPGRMTDTQYF	TGCGCCAGCAGCCCGGGTAGGATGACAGATACGCAGTATTTT
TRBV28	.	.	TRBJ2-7	CASSFPGGLSYEQYF	TGTGCCAGCAGTTTTCCAGGCGGCCTTTCCTACGAGCAGTACTTC
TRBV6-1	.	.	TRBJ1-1	CASSDRRPQDTEAFF	TGTGCCAGCAGTGATCGACGACCTCAGGACACTGAAGCTTTCTTT
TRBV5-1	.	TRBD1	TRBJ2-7	CASRNGQGPYEQYF	TGCGCCAGCAGAAACGGACAGGGTCCCTACGAGCAGTACTTC
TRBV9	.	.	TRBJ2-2	CASSSHAILLAGELFF	TGTGCCAGCAGCTCCCATGCGATCCTCCTTGCCGGGGAGCTGTTTTTT
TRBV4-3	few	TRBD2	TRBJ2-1	CASSPGLGRSEQFF	TGCGCCAGCAGCCCCGGACTAGGCCGGAGTGAGCAGTTCTTC
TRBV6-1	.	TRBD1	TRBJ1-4	CASSDGSGQGSEKLFF	TGTGCCAGCAGTGATGGGTCGGGACAGGGGAGCGAAAAACTGTTTTTT
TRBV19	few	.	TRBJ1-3	CASSTQGTGNTIYF	TGTGCCAGTAGTACACAGGGCACTGGAAACACCATATATTTT
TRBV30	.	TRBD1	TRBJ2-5	CAWSWGQGAQETQYF	TGTGCCTGGAGCTGGGGACAGGGGGCCCAAGAGACCCAGTACTTC
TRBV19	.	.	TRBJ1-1	CASSTPQGSSAFF	TGTGCCAGTAGTACCCCCCAGGGTTCGAGTGCTTTCTTT
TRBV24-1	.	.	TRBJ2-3	CATSDNTDTQYF	TGTGCCACCAGTGATAATACAGATACGCAGTATTTT
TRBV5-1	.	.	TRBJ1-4	CASSSQGNSNEKLFF	TGCGCCAGCAGCTCGCAGGGTAATAGTAATGAAAAACTGTTTTTT
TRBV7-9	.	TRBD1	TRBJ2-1	CASSSGQGIHNEQFF	TGTGCCAGCAGCTCCGGACAGGGAATCCACAATGAGCAGTTCTTC
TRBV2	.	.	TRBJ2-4	CASSAMAVAKNIQYF	TGTGCCAGCAGTGCGATGGCAGTAGCCAAAAACATTCAGTACTTC
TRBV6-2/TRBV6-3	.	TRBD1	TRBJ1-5	CASSTGGARSNQPQHF	TGTGCCAGCAGCACAGGGGGCGCGCGGAGCAATCAGCCCCAGCATTTT
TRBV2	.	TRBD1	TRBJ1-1	CASSGQGDTEAFF	TGTGCCAGCAGCGGACAGGGGGACACTGAAGCTTTCTTT
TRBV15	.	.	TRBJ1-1	CATSRDMENTEAFF	TGTGCCACCAGCAGAGATATGGAGAACACTGAAGCTTTCTTT
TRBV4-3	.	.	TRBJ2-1	CASSLRVPAPFNEQFF	TGCGCCAGCAGCCTACGAGTCCCTGCCCCTTTTAATGAGCAGTTCTTC
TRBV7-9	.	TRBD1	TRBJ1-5	CASSSTTGAFNQPQHF	TGTGCCAGCAGCTCTACGACAGGGGCGTTCAATCAGCCCCAGCATTTT
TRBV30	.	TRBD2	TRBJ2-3	CAWSVWKREHTDTQYF	TGTGCCTGGAGTGTCTGGAAGCGGGAACACACAGATACGCAGTATTTT
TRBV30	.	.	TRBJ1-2	CAWSAQGGYGYTF	TGTGCCTGGAGTGCACAGGGTGGTTATGGCTACACCTTC
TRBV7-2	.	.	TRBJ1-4	CASSIYPRPLPTNEKLFF	TGTGCCAGCAGCATCTACCCCAGGCCCCTCCCAACTAATGAAAAACTGTTTTTT